The source of this T cell receptor beta chain is a study of T-cell reconstitution after alpha-beta-depleted transplantation in children. TCRbeta library preparation incorporated unique molecular identifiers. One entry per CDR3 protein results from TCRdb running MiXCR on the PCR reads. The sample has around 360,000 distinct CDR3 sequences, around a tenth seen once. The ends were cut back, 3 bases at V and 2 bases at J, with 16 bases in the middle. The CDR3 spans 16 residues. Germline V gives CDR1 KGHDR, CDR2 SFDVKD. This clonotype was seen at least ten times. This specimen was PBMCs from the stem cell graft donor, taken from the stem cell graft. The TCR originated in a human donor who donated a stem cell graft to a child with acute lymphoblastic leukemia. This rearrangement joins TRBV24-1 to TRBJ2-7; D remains ambiguous. CDR3 amino acids: CATSDPYFLPTYEQYF. The CDR3 region has the DNA TGTGCCACCAGTGATCCATATTTTTTACCGACCTACGAGCAGTACTTC.